This passage covers 17 T cell receptor beta chains from one sample sequenced in a study of shared clonotypes between healthy human individuals (dated by TCRdb to about 2020). Libraries were built with the immunoSEQ multiplex PCR assay. Entries here come from immuneACCESS through TCRdb and include only in-frame sequences with V and J called. Some clones fail to appear in such tables; in the studies checked, an unresolved V gene covers under half of the shortfall, and the cause of the remainder is unknown. For this sample there are about 1.1 million clones; approximately 80% appear just once. Under 0.65% of the sample is held by the ten biggest clonotypes. Sequencing input: memory CD4+ T cells from PBMCs. This specimen's cell subset or site label, interpreted: CD45RA-negative fraction. Every receptor here comes from a man aged 18-30 years in good health. Some clones in this sample may be carry-over from other donors' samples.

The table lists this clone with a few counts. The J gene is TRBJ1-1, the V gene TRBV15; D is unresolved. V dropped 0 bases and J dropped 3 bases, with 5 bases sitting between them. Germline V gene sequence: CDR1 LNHNV, CDR2 YYDKDF (reference sequence). The CDR3 is made up of 13 amino acids. CDR3 bases: TGTGCCACCAGCAGAGAGATAGACACTGAAGCTTTCTTT. This gives the protein CATSREIDTEAFF. The variable domain in full, completed from reference TRBV15 and TRBJ1-1, reads DAMVIQNPRYQVTQFGKPVTLSCSQTLNHNVMYWYQQKSSQAPKLLFHYYDKDFNNEADTPDNFQSRRPNTSFCFLDIRSPGLGDTAMYLCATSREIDTEAFFGQGTRLTVV.

Here the CDR3 DNA reads TGTGCCATCGGGGGTGAGGCGACTAGCGGGAGGTTATCGCGTTCGGATGAGCAGTTCTTC. This encodes CAIGGEATSGRLSRSDEQFF. V gene TRBV10-3 combines with J gene TRBJ2-1, with 13 positions matching TRBD2. CDR1 and CDR2 from the germline V gene are ENHRY and SYGVKD. With 8 bases clipped from V and 8 bases from J, the junction kept 24 bases outside the gene matches. The CDR3 sequence is 20 residues long.

Note on this clone: Given a far larger clone just one base away, this is likely a sequencing read error. The chain recombines TRBV4-3 with TRBJ1-2; no clear D gene. The V gene's germline CDR1 is LGHNA and CDR2 YSLEER. Trimming stripped 1 base from V and 4 bases from J, with 10 bases between. The CDR3 contains 14 residues. CDR3 amino acids: CASSQGTGFYGYTF. The CDR3 nucleotides read TGCGCCAGCAGCCAAGGTACGGGGTTCTATGGCTACACCTTC.

This clone was counted a few times. This chain joins TRBV5-1 and TRBJ2-7; D is perhaps TRBD1 or TRBD2 (6 bases each). CDR1 is SGHRS, CDR2 YFSETQ, per germline. The CDR3 totals 14 residues. V lost 4 bases to trimming and J lost 3 bases, with 14 bases between them. CDR3 bases: TGCGCCAGCAGCGCCCAGGGGACTGACTACGAGCAGTACTTC. Its protein is CASSAQGTDYEQYF.

In its sample, this clone was seen once. This chain uses TRBV10-1 with TRBJ2-2; 9 bases are a match to TRBD1. The germline CDR1 and CDR2 sequences are WNHNN and SYGVQD (reference sequence). The CDR3 covers 15 residues. V shed 6 bases and J 7 bases; nucleotides not matched to a gene: 9. CDR3 nucleotides: TGCGCCAGCAGCCCGGGACAGGGCTCCAGCGGGGAGCTGTTTTTT. This translates into CASSPGQGSSGELFF.

In DNA form, the CDR3 reads TGTGCCAGCAGCTTATTGTTGGGACTAGCGGTTAATGAGCAGTTCTTC. Translated, it gives CASSLLLGLAVNEQFF. The chain couples TRBV7-2 to TRBJ2-1; TRBD2 agrees at 11 bases. This CDR3 is built from 16 residues. The V and J ends lost 2 bases and 7 bases, in that order; junction bases with no gene match: 7. CDR1 and CDR2 (germline): SGHTA, FQGNSA.

The chain combines TRBV5-1 with TRBJ1-4; 10 bases are a match to TRBD1. V was pared by 5 bases and J by 6 bases, with 4 bases of the junction left unmatched. This CDR3 is built from 14 residues. Germline V lookup: CDR1 SGHRS, CDR2 YFSETQ. CDR3 sequence reads: CASSVGTGDEKLFF. The DNA of the CDR3 is TGCGCCAGCAGTGTCGGGACAGGGGATGAAAAACTGTTTTTT.

This rearrangement joins TRBV7-2 to TRBJ1-2; D call uncertain. The V and J ends lost 5 bases and 3 bases respectively, with 4 bases between them. Per germline, CDR1 SGHTA and CDR2 FQGNSA. The CDR3 is made up of 11 amino acids. CDR3 in amino acids: CASSRDYGYTF. CDR3 sequence (DNA): TGTGCCAGCAGCAGGGACTATGGCTACACCTTC.

V usage is TRBV2 and J usage is TRBJ2-3; D is uncertain. Trimming cost V 1 base and J 2 bases, with 7 bases left between them. The CDR3 extends over 14 amino acids. Per the germline V gene, CDR1 is SNHLY and CDR2 is FYNNEI. CDR3 sequence reads: CASSEEGYTDTQYF. CDR3 sequence (DNA): TGTGCCAGCAGTGAAGAGGGCTACACAGATACGCAGTATTTT. Using reference TRBV2 and TRBJ2-3 for the parts outside the CDR3, the full variable domain is EPEVTQTPSHQVTQMGQEVILRCVPISNHLYFYWYRQILGQKVEFLVSFYNNEISEKSEIFDDQFSVERPDGSNFTLKIRSTKLEDSAMYFCASSEEGYTDTQYFGPGTRLTVL.

Written as DNA, the CDR3 is TGTGCCAGCAAACGGGACAGCTACGAGCAGTACTTC. Translating it yields CASKRDSYEQYF. The rearrangement joins TRBV28 to TRBJ2-7; 7 bases line up with TRBD1. J was trimmed by 3 bases and V by 7 bases; bases with no gene match: 3. Germline V gene lookup returns CDR1 MDHEN and CDR2 SYDVKM. The CDR3 totals 12 residues.

The chain has TRBV11-2 and TRBJ2-4; 15 positions match TRBD2. The CDR3 spans 18 residues. Looked up from germline, CDR1 is SGHAT and CDR2 is FQNNGV. The junction had 10 bases not matched to a gene; V was cut back by 4 bases and J by 6 bases. CDR3 in DNA: TGTGCCAGCAGCTCGGGACTAGCGGGAGGCCGATCCGGAAACATTCAGTACTTC. It codes for CASSSGLAGGRSGNIQYF.

V and J are TRBV7-3 and TRBJ2-5; either TRBD1 or TRBD2 may supply D (6 bases each). Germline values: CDR1 SGHTA, CDR2 FQGTGA. The CDR3 is 13 amino acids. The V end lost 5 bases, the J end lost 10 bases, and 17 bases lay between the germline ends. The chain's CDR3 is CASSQGDTGGQYF. As DNA, the CDR3 is TGTGCCAGCAGCCAAGGGGACACCGGGGGCCAGTACTTC.

This clone was detected once. DNA for the CDR3: TGCGCCAGCGATCCGGGGGGGTACACCGGGGAGCTGTTTTTT. Protein: CASDPGGYTGELFF. The J gene is TRBJ2-2, the V gene TRBV5-1; TRBD2 aligns across 8 bases. Germline CDR1 is SGHRS and CDR2 is YFSETQ. This CDR3 comprises 14 residues. The trim removed 7 bases at V and 3 bases at J, leaving 5 bases unmatched.

The rearrangement joins TRBV6-1 to TRBJ2-7, with 8 bases matching TRBD1. This CDR3 contains 15 residues. V was clipped by 7 bases and J by 0 bases; unmatched bases: 8. Germline CDR1 reads MNHNS; CDR2 reads SASEGT. CDR3 region: CASTTRDRISYEQYF. The CDR3 bases are TGTGCCAGCACAACCCGGGACAGGATCTCCTACGAGCAGTACTTC.

V gene TRBV19 combines with J gene TRBJ2-7; TRBD1 aligns across 7 bases. Germline-derived CDR1 and CDR2 are LNHDA and SQIVND (reference sequence). There are 15 residues in the CDR3. The junction had 8 bases not matched to a gene; V was cut back by 5 bases and J by 1 base. CDR3 sequence reads: CASSRSGTDSYEQYF. In nucleotides, the CDR3 is TGTGCCAGTAGTCGAAGTGGGACAGATTCCTACGAGCAGTACTTC.

V and J are TRBV5-1 and TRBJ2-1, with TRBD2 matching over 12 bases. This CDR3 comprises 14 residues. Germline assignment: CDR1 SGHRS and CDR2 YFSETQ. The V gene end was trimmed by 2 bases and the J gene end by 7 bases; junction bases not matched to a gene: 1. CDR3 residues: CASSFGTSGNEQFF. CDR3 DNA: TGCGCCAGCAGCTTCGGGACTAGCGGGAATGAGCAGTTCTTC.

The rearrangement links TRBV5-1 to TRBJ1-1; 7 bases line up with TRBD1. Unmatched junction bases numbered 10, after V lost 0 bases and J lost 5 bases. The CDR3 length is 16 residues. Germline CDR1 is SGHRS and CDR2 is YFSETQ. CDR3 sequence reads: CASSLGVGGAFTEAFF. The DNA for the CDR3 is TGCGCCAGCAGCTTGGGCGTAGGGGGCGCGTTTACTGAAGCTTTCTTT.